The following is a T cell receptor (beta chain) sequence with its context. Authors' analysis steps: Reference gene primer amplification yielded estimated nucleated cell counts. The repertoire was sequenced with immunoSEQ multiplex PCR; TCRdb's copy has only in-frame clones and lacks some. V, J and clone size reflect that table, while D and trimming were determined from the DNA. The sample lists roughly 350,000 clones; over 75% were seen once. Enrollment of patients from Seattle took place during active infection, with longitudinal follow-up. The sample belongs to a study of blood T cell repertoires in COVID-19. The CDR3 is 14 residues long. Germline loops: CDR1 MNHEY, CDR2 SVGEGT. Germline trimming cut 2 bases from V and 4 bases from J; bases unmatched to any gene: 1.

The TCR comes from a young woman with COVID-19, enrolled during active disease. The sequencing input was peripheral blood. The chain employs TRBV6-2 or TRBV6-3 and TRBJ2-3; TRBD2 matches at 9 bases. The CDR3 sequence is CASSYSGRSDTQYF. CDR3 in DNA: TGTGCCAGCAGTTACAGCGGGAGGTCAGATACGCAGTATTTT.